These 5 T cell receptor beta chains were all obtained from the same sample, sequenced in a study of shared clonotypes between healthy human individuals. Some clones are missing from TCRdb's copy, which holds only in-frame ones; the method was immunoSEQ multiplex PCR. In the table there are almost 750,000 clones, around 70% of which are singletons. Sequenced sample: memory CD4+ T cells sorted from blood. Regarding subset: CD45RA-negative fraction. The receptors originated from a woman aged 25-40 years in good health.

This clone has more than one count but fewer than ten. This chain uses TRBV18 with TRBJ2-2; D ambiguous. Between the trimmed V and J ends, which lost 3 bases and 0 bases, there was a span of 8 bases. The germline V gene has CDR1 KGHSH and CDR2 LQKENI. The CDR3 is 15 amino acids. DNA for the CDR3: TGTGCCAGCTCACCTATTTCCTCGAACACCGGGGAGCTGTTTTTT. This sequence encodes CASSPISSNTGELFF.

The chain joins TRBV18 to TRBJ1-1; possibly TRBD1 for D (6 bases). This CDR3 has 15 amino acids. With 3 bases removed from V and 3 bases from J, the gap between germline ends came to 14 bases. Germline loops: CDR1 KGHSH, CDR2 LQKENI. The CDR3 nucleotides read TGTGCCAGCTCACCTAGACAGGCTGAGGACACTGAAGCTTTCTTT. Its protein product is CASSPRQAEDTEAFF.

CDR3 residues: CASRPRRSLSEKLFF. CDR3 in DNA: TGTGCCAGCAGACCGAGACGGAGCCTTAGTGAAAAACTGTTTTTT. The chain couples TRBV27 to TRBJ1-4; no firm D call. V lost 6 bases to trimming and J lost 7 bases, with 18 bases between them. The CDR3 spans 15 residues. Germline CDR1 MNHEY, CDR2 SMNVEV (reference sequence).

The J gene is TRBJ2-3, the V gene TRBV27; TRBD2 aligns across 9 bases. This CDR3 is 15 amino acids long. Germline V gives CDR1 MNHEY, CDR2 SMNVEV (reference sequence). V was pared by 2 bases and J by 3 bases, with 3 bases of the junction left unmatched. The CDR3 sequence: CASSLLAGKTDTQYF. The CDR3 nucleotides are TGTGCCAGCAGTTTACTAGCGGGAAAAACAGATACGCAGTATTTT.

The CDR3 bases are TGTGCCAGCAGCTTGAGGGAGGGAGGTAATGGCTACACCTTC. It codes for CASSLREGGNGYTF. The rearrangement joins TRBV9 to TRBJ1-2; D remains ambiguous. The CDR3 is 14 amino acids. Per the germline V gene, CDR1 is SGDLS and CDR2 is YYNGEE. V lost 4 bases and J 6 bases, leaving 16 bases between the germline ends.